Each of the 20 T cell receptor beta chains below was sequenced from the same sample in a study of T cells in Graves' hyperthyroidism and ophthalmopathy. Authors of the study amplified TCR beta CDR3 regions from RNA transcripts. The TCR CDR3 was amplified in a first-round RT-PCR using the HTBI primer set. TCRdb re-called the multiplex PCR reads through MiXCR, storing one row per CDR3 protein. The data hold 550,000 to 650,000 distinct CDR3 sequences, with approximately 15% observed a single time. Input material: blood. The source is a woman aged 40 to 49 with Graves' hyperthyroidism.

The chain is built from TRBV25-1 and TRBJ2-7; 7 nucleotides match TRBD2. The CDR3 is 15 residues long. In germline, CDR1 is MGHDK, CDR2 SYGVNS. V lost 8 bases and J lost 2; bases outside the gene matches: 12. The CDR3 sequence: CASSMGQRGTYEQYF. The CDR3 coding sequence is TGTGCCAGCTCAATGGGTCAGCGGGGTACCTACGAGCAGTACTTC.

Many counts were recorded for this clonotype. The chain uses TRBV6-1 and TRBJ2-7, with 10 bases lining up with TRBD1. Germline values: CDR1 MNHNS, CDR2 SASEGT. CDR3 length: 12 amino acids. With 6 bases clipped from V and 5 bases from J, the junction kept 1 base outside the gene matches. CDR3 amino acids: CASRTGGHEQYF. CDR3 DNA sequence: TGTGCCAGCAGGACAGGGGGCCACGAGCAGTACTTC.

This clonotype was seen a handful of times. The V gene is TRBV3-1, the J gene TRBJ2-2, with TRBD2 matching over 13 bases. Germline V gene lookup returns CDR1 LGHDT and CDR2 YNNKEL (reference sequence). The junction had 4 bases not matched to a gene; V was cut back by 4 bases and J by 5 bases. The CDR3 totals 16 residues. CDR3 sequence: CASSRTSGSKTGELFF. The CDR3 region has the DNA TGTGCCAGCAGCCGGACTAGCGGGAGTAAAACCGGGGAGCTGTTTTTT.

This clonotype was recorded at least ten times. The chain is built from TRBV3-1 and TRBJ1-3; 7 bases agree with TRBD1. In germline, CDR1 is LGHDT, CDR2 YNNKEL (reference sequence). The CDR3 is 17 amino acids. V was pared by 5 bases and J by 4 bases, with 14 bases of the junction left unmatched. CDR3 amino acids: CASSAYSTGRFGNTIYF. In nucleotides, the CDR3 is TGTGCCAGCAGCGCCTACTCGACAGGGCGTTTCGGAAACACCATATATTTT.

There are a few counts of this clonotype. This chain uses TRBV7-2 with TRBJ2-1; the match to TRBD2 covers 9 bases. CDR3 length equals 14 residues. Germline V gene lookup returns CDR1 SGHTA and CDR2 FQGNSA. V was clipped by 6 bases and J by 2 bases; unmatched bases: 2. CDR3 residues: CASRSGGPYNEQFF. The CDR3 DNA reads TGTGCCAGCAGGAGCGGGGGGCCCTACAATGAGCAGTTCTTC.

This clonotype was recorded at least ten times. The V call is TRBV11-2, the J call TRBJ2-2; D not resolved. Germline CDR1 is SGHAT and CDR2 is FQNNGV. The CDR3 has 13 amino acids. Trimming stripped 4 bases from V and 6 bases from J, with 9 bases between. The CDR3 loop is CASSWTGAGELFF. In nucleotides, the CDR3 is TGTGCCAGCAGCTGGACCGGCGCCGGGGAGCTGTTTTTT.

This clonotype appeared a few times. V gene TRBV20-1 combines with J gene TRBJ2-4, with D hard to call. V lost 4 bases and J lost 9, with 10 bases in between. The CDR3 covers 11 residues. Germline V gene data show CDR1 as DFQATT and CDR2 as SNEGSKA (reference sequence). CDR3 loop: CSATYTSIQYF. In DNA, the CDR3 is TGCAGTGCTACGTATACGAGCATTCAGTACTTC.

This clonotype was seen repeatedly, ten times or more. The gene calls are TRBV12-3 or TRBV12-4 and TRBJ2-7, with TRBD1 matching over 8 bases. V dropped 6 bases and J dropped 3; count of bases not matched to a gene: 4. The CDR3 has 13 residues. The CDR3 DNA follows: TGTGCCAGCAGCCTGGGACAGGTCTACGAGCAGTACTTC. This translates into CASSLGQVYEQYF.

This clonotype occurred many times. CDR3 DNA sequence: TGTGCCAGCAGCCCCGAAGGAGAGGAGACAGATACGCAGTATTTT. This codes for CASSPEGEETDTQYF. The V and J genes are TRBV7-6 and TRBJ2-3, with D uncertain. Germline lookup yields CDR1 SGHVS and CDR2 FNYEAQ. V gave up 5 bases and J gave up 3 bases, with 15 bases separating them. CDR3 length: 15 residues.

The chain has TRBV14 and TRBJ2-7; D is ambiguous. This CDR3 has 16 amino acids. V was trimmed by 1 base and J by 3 bases, leaving 16 bases between them. Germline V gene lookup returns CDR1 SGHDN and CDR2 FVKESK. The CDR3 sequence: CASSQVLSGMGYEQYF. CDR3 in DNA: TGTGCCAGCAGCCAAGTTCTTAGTGGGATGGGCTACGAGCAGTACTTC.

This clonotype was recorded a few times. This chain connects TRBV7-2 to TRBJ2-3, with 9 bases matching TRBD1. Unmatched junction bases numbered 10, after V lost 3 bases and J lost 6 bases. The V gene's germline CDR1 is SGHTA and CDR2 FQGNSA. This CDR3 region has 16 residues. CDR3: CASSFGTGRADDTQYF. The CDR3 DNA follows: TGTGCCAGCAGCTTTGGGACAGGGAGAGCCGATGATACGCAGTATTTT.

This clonotype was observed many times. The chain joins TRBV9 to TRBJ2-1, with 10 bases identical to TRBD2. V trimming: 1 base; J trimming: 6 bases; junction bases outside the gene matches: 7. CDR1 is SGDLS and CDR2 is YYNGEE in the germline V gene. CDR3 length: 16 amino acids. CDR3 bases: TGTGCCAGCAGCGTACTGGCTAGCGGGAGTTCCAATGAGCAGTTCTTC. This codes for CASSVLASGSSNEQFF.

This clonotype was counted ten times or more. The J gene is TRBJ2-7, the V gene TRBV30; weak D call: TRBD1 (5 bases). The ends were cut back, 0 bases at V and 2 bases at J, with 11 bases in the middle. Per the germline V gene, CDR1 is GTSNPN and CDR2 is SVGIG (reference sequence). CDR3 length: 14 residues. CDR3 bases: TGTGCCTGGAGTGTGGGCAGGGCCACCTACGAGCAGTACTTC. Translating it yields CAWSVGRATYEQYF.

This clonotype was seen many times. The V call is TRBV11-2, the J call TRBJ2-5, with 9 bases aligning to TRBD2. V dropped 1 base and J dropped 5; count of bases not matched to a gene: 11. In germline, CDR1 is SGHAT, CDR2 FQNNGV. This CDR3 spans 17 amino acids. DNA for the CDR3: TGTGCCAGCAGCTTAGTTGGTGCGGGAGGGCCCGGGGAGACCCAGTACTTC. As protein: CASSLVGAGGPGETQYF.

The chain employs TRBV9 and TRBJ2-1, with TRBD2 matching over 7 bases. Germline V gene lookup returns CDR1 SGDLS and CDR2 YYNGEE. The CDR3 runs to 15 residues. V trimming: 0 bases; J trimming: 4 bases; junction bases outside the gene matches: 4. The chain's CDR3 is CASSVETSTYNEQFF. CDR3 nucleotides: TGTGCCAGCAGCGTAGAGACTAGCACTTACAATGAGCAGTTCTTC.

This clonotype was seen more than once but under ten times. A read error may account for a junction end that differs from germline. This rearrangement joins TRBV20-1 to TRBJ2-1, with 7 bases fitting TRBD2. In germline, CDR1 is DFQATT, CDR2 SNEGSKA (reference sequence). This CDR3 has 14 amino acids. The CDR3 bases are TGCAGTGCTAGAGTGGGAGGGCCCTATAATGAGCAGTTCTTC. Translation gives CSARVGGPYNEQFF.

Ten or more counts support this clonotype. This chain uses TRBV5-5 with TRBJ2-5, with 11 bases aligning to TRBD2. The V segment lost 4 bases and the J segment 4 bases; nucleotides outside the gene matches: 6. The germline V gene encodes CDR1 SGHKS and CDR2 YYEKEE (reference sequence). The CDR3 spans 15 residues. The CDR3 DNA follows: TGTGCCAGCAGCCCTAGACTAGCGGGATCAGAGACCCAGTACTTC. Translated, it gives CASSPRLAGSETQYF.

The V gene is TRBV4-2, the J gene TRBJ2-5, with TRBD2 identical over 11 bases. Losses at the gene ends were 0 bases for V and 3 bases for J; bases not matched to a gene: 3. The CDR3 is made up of 16 amino acids. Germline CDR1 and CDR2: LGHNA and YNFKEQ. The CDR3, as DNA: TGTGCCAGCAGCCAAGAAGGGACTAGCGGTGAAGAGACCCAGTACTTC. Residues: CASSQEGTSGEETQYF.

The sample holds a few counts of this clonotype. V usage is TRBV12-3 or TRBV12-4 and J usage is TRBJ1-5, with 10 bases matching TRBD1. Trimming at V came to 7 bases and at J to 5 bases, leaving 8 bases not matched to a gene. The CDR3 covers 15 residues. CDR3 bases: TGTGCCAGCACCATCCAGGGACAGGGGCATCAGCCCCAGCATTTT. This gives the protein CASTIQGQGHQPQHF.

The chain has TRBV19 and TRBJ2-7; D might be TRBD1 (6 bases). Germline assignment: CDR1 LNHDA and CDR2 SQIVND (reference sequence). Trimming took 8 bases from V and 0 from J, leaving 11 bases between them. The CDR3 runs to 13 residues. In DNA form, the CDR3 reads TGTGCCAGTGGGGGCAGAAACTCCTACGAGCAGTACTTC. Amino acid sequence: CASGGRNSYEQYF. Looking up the rest from reference TRBV19 and TRBJ2-7 gives the full variable domain: DGGITQSPKYLFRKEGQNVTLSCEQNLNHDAMYWYRQDPGQGLRLIYYSQIVNDFQKGDIAEGYSVSREKKESFPLTVTSAQKNPTAFYLCASGGRNSYEQYFGPGTRLTVT.